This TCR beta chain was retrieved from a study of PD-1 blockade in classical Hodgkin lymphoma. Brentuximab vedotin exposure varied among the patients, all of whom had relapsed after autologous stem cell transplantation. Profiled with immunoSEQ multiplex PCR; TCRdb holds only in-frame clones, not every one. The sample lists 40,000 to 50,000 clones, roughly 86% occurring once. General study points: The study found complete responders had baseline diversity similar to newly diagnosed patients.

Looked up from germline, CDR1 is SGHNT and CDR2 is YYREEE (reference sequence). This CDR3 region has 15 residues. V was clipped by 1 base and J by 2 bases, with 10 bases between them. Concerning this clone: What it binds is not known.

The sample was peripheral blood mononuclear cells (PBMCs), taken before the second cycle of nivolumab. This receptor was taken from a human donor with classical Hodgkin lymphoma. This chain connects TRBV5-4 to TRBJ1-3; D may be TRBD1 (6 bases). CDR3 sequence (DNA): TGTGCCAGCAGCTTGTGGCAGGGGCCTGGAAACACCATATATTTT. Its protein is CASSLWQGPGNTIYF. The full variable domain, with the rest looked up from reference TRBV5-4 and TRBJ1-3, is ETGVTQSPTHLIKTRGQQVTLRCSSQSGHNTVSWYQQALGQGPQFIFQYYREEENGRGNFPPRFSGLQFPNYSSELNVNALELDDSALYLCASSLWQGPGNTIYFGEGSWLTVV.